This T cell receptor beta chain came from a study of OX40 agonist ivuxolimab in advanced cancers. Overall study: Treatment received earlier with anti-PD-1, anti-PD-L1 or anti-CTLA-4 agents was allowed, and 40% had some.

The CDR3 is 14 amino acids. Trimming pared 3 bases from V and 10 bases from J, leaving 13 bases between. The germline gives CDR1 WSHSY, CDR2 SAAADI. The table came from immunoSEQ multiplex PCR; TCRdb's copy has only in-frame clones and leaves some out. The table lists about 36,000 clones, over 75% of them singletons. This TCR was recovered from an adult with an advanced solid tumor such as melanoma, head and neck, liver or kidney cancer. The chain joins TRBV10-2 to TRBJ1-6; D may be TRBD1 (5 bases). The starting material was CD4+ or CD8+ T cells sorted from blood, obtained in a trial of the OX40 agonist ivuxolimab. CDR3 sequence: CASSEQEFDSPLHF. The CDR3 nucleotides are TGCGCCAGCAGTGAACAGGAGTTTGACTCACCCCTCCACTTT.